The text below deals with one TCR beta chain. This CDR3 comprises 15 residues. Germline values: CDR1 SGHRS, CDR2 YFSETQ. V lost 0 bases and J 0 bases, leaving 7 bases between the germline ends. This sample was taken from a study of control samples from healthy donors and cancer patients. The repertoire was sequenced with immunoSEQ multiplex PCR; TCRdb's copy has only in-frame clones and lacks some. The sample holds roughly 120,000 clones; just over 90% are singletons and the top ten take less than 9%. The chain combines TRBV5-1 with TRBJ2-1; no clear D gene. The TCR sequence derives from a woman under 30 in good health. Source material: blood. The CDR3 DNA follows: TGCGCCAGCAGCTTGGAACGGAGCTCCTACAATGAGCAGTTCTTC. Its translation is CASSLERSSYNEQFF.